The next 13 T cell receptor beta chains were all read from a single sample in a study of CD8+ T cells in alopecia areata. Extracted RNA was reverse transcribed into cDNA, the sequencing template. The table came from immunoSEQ multiplex PCR; TCRdb's copy has only in-frame clones and leaves some out. The sample records 200,000 to 250,000 clones, roughly 64% being singletons. As for treatment: oral pan-JAK inhibitor, 5-10 mg twice daily. The specimen was CD4+ T cells sorted from blood, collected at week 4, from a patient treated with tofacitinib. These receptor sequences come from a human donor with alopecia areata.

The V gene is TRBV7-9, the J gene TRBJ2-2; D is uncertain. Between the trimmed V and J ends, which lost 5 bases and 5 bases, there was a span of 3 bases. Germline V gives CDR1 SEHNR, CDR2 FQNEAQ (reference sequence). CDR3 size: 11 residues. The CDR3 nucleotides are TGTGCCAGCAGCCCAACCGGGGAGCTGTTTTTT. It yields the protein CASSPTGELFF.

The chain links TRBV29-1 to TRBJ2-2; weak D call: TRBD2 (6 bases). The CDR3 length is 14 residues. V gave up 4 bases and J gave up 0 bases, with 9 bases separating them. Germline loops: CDR1 SQVTM, CDR2 ANQGSEA. The CDR3 sequence: CSVGDWTNTGELFF. CDR3 in DNA: TGCAGCGTTGGGGACTGGACGAACACCGGGGAGCTGTTTTTT.

CDR3 nucleotide sequence: TGTGCCAGCAGAGAAACAGGCTACGAGCAGTACTTC. This codes for CASRETGYEQYF. The chain employs TRBV2 and TRBJ2-7; the D gene is possibly TRBD1 (5 bases). The CDR3 length is 12 residues. Germline-derived CDR1 and CDR2 are SNHLY and FYNNEI. Trimming pared 6 bases from V and 3 bases from J, leaving 9 bases between. The variable domain in full, with the rest retrieved from reference TRBV2 and TRBJ2-7, is EPEVTQTPSHQVTQMGQEVILRCVPISNHLYFYWYRQILGQKVEFLVSFYNNEISEKSEIFDDQFSVERPDGSNFTLKIRSTKLEDSAMYFCASRETGYEQYFGPGTRLTVT.

The gene calls are TRBV5-6 and TRBJ1-2; D not certain. There are 9 residues in the CDR3. Germline V gives CDR1 SGHDT, CDR2 YYEEEE. V lost 2 bases and J 8 bases, leaving 1 base between the germline ends. CDR3: CASSFGYTF. The CDR3 DNA reads as TGTGCCAGCAGCTTCGGCTACACCTTC. The full variable domain, in which reference TRBV5-6 and TRBJ1-2 provide the parts outside the CDR3, is DAGVTQSPTHLIKTRGQQVTLRCSPKSGHDTVSWYQQALGQGPQFIFQYYEEEERQRGNFPDRFSGHQFPNYSSELNVNALLLGDSALYLCASSFGYTFGSGTRLTVV.

This chain links TRBV6-1 with TRBJ1-2; TRBD1 agrees at 7 bases. J lost 4 bases, V lost 1 base, and 0 bases had no gene match. CDR3 length: 13 amino acids. Germline CDR1 and CDR2: MNHNS and SASEGT. The CDR3 nucleotides read TGTGCCAGCAGTGAAGGGACAGGCTATGGCTACACCTTC. Translated: CASSEGTGYGYTF.

This chain joins TRBV18 and TRBJ1-6; 7 bases map to TRBD1. Trimming took 3 bases from V and 10 from J; bases not matched to a gene: 6. CDR3 size: 14 residues. Germline CDR1 is KGHSH and CDR2 is LQKENI. Here the CDR3 DNA reads TGTGCCAGCTCACCGGACAGGTCTGGCTCACCCCTCCACTTT. It specifies CASSPDRSGSPLHF.

The rearrangement joins TRBV4-2 to TRBJ1-1, with D possibly matching TRBD1 (6 bases). This CDR3 is built from 14 residues. CDR1 and CDR2 from the germline V gene are LGHNA and YNFKEQ. V was cut by 4 bases and J by 4 bases, with 13 bases left in between. CDR3 sequence reads: CASSREGVGTEAFF. In DNA form, the CDR3 reads TGTGCCAGCAGCCGCGAGGGGGTGGGCACTGAAGCTTTCTTT.

V is TRBV2 and J is TRBJ1-5; D gene uncertain. CDR3 size: 13 residues. CDR1 and CDR2 from the germline V gene are SNHLY and FYNNEI. V lost 4 bases and J lost 7, with 11 bases in between. The CDR3 protein is CASSAFKAQPQHF. CDR3 DNA: TGTGCCAGCAGTGCTTTCAAGGCGCAGCCCCAGCATTTT.

The gene calls are TRBV9 and TRBJ2-1; the D is unclear. Germline assignment: CDR1 SGDLS and CDR2 YYNGEE. Trimming shortened V by 0 bases and J by 2 bases, and 3 bases separated the two germline ends. The CDR3 covers 13 residues. The DNA for the CDR3 is TGTGCCAGCAGCGTAGCCACCTACAATGAGCAGTTCTTC. Amino acid sequence: CASSVATYNEQFF.

CDR3 residues: CASHSYRNTGELFF. In nucleotides, the CDR3 is TGTGCCAGCCACAGTTACAGGAACACCGGGGAGCTGTTTTTT. J is TRBJ2-2 and V is TRBV6-5; D gene uncertain. V gave up 8 bases and J gave up 1 base, with 11 bases separating them. CDR1 is MNHEY and CDR2 is SVGAGI in the germline V gene. The CDR3 runs to 14 residues.

This clone has only a few counts. The junction shows a germline mismatch at one end, possibly a read error. The chain joins TRBV28 to TRBJ2-1; a possible D gene is TRBD1 (6 bases). The CDR3 is 12 residues long. Germline-derived CDR1 and CDR2 are MDHEN and SYDVKM. DNA of the CDR3: TGTGCCACCGCCGAGGGGGTCGTCGGACCAATCTTC. It translates to CATAEGVVGPIF.

Only a few counts were recorded for this clone. This sample also contains other DNA sequences that code for the same CDR3. The V call is TRBV30, the J call TRBJ2-7; unclear D gene. Trimming took off 0 bases at V and 3 bases at J, with 6 bases between the two ends. The CDR3 length is 12 residues. The germline V gene encodes CDR1 GTSNPN and CDR2 SVGIG (reference sequence). CDR3 coding DNA: TGTGCCTGGAGTGTAACCAGCTACGAGCAGTACTTC. Encoded protein: CAWSVTSYEQYF.

V usage is TRBV29-1 and J usage is TRBJ1-2; 7 bases match TRBD1. V trimming: 6 bases; J trimming: 8 bases; junction bases outside the gene matches: 9. This CDR3 comprises 12 residues. From germline, CDR1 is SQVTM and CDR2 ANQGSEA. The DNA for the CDR3 is TGCAGCGTCGGGACAGTCGAAACGGGCTACACCTTC. It yields the protein CSVGTVETGYTF. The full variable domain, completed using reference TRBV29-1 and TRBJ1-2, is SAVISQKPSRDICQRGTSLTIQCQVDSQVTMMFWYRQQPGQSLTLIATANQGSEATYESGFVIDKFPISRPNLTFSTLTVSNMSPEDSSIYLCSVGTVETGYTFGSGTRLTVV.